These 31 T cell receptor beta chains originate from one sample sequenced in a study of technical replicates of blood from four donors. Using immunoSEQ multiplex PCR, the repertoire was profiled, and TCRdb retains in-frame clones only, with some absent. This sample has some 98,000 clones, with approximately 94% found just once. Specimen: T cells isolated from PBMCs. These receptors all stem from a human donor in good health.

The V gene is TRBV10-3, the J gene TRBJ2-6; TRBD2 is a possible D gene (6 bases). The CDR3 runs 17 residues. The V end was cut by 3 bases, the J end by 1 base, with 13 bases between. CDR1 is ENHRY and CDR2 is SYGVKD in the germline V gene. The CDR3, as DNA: TGTGCCATCAGTGATTGGCAGGGAGGATCTGGGGCCAACGTCCTGACTTTC. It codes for CAISDWQGGSGANVLTF.

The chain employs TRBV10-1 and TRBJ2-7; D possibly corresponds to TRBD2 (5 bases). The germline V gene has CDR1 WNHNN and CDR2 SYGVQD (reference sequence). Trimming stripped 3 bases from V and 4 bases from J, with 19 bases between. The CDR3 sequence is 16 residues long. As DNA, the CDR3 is TGCGCCAGCAGTGATTCAAGTCGGGGTAAGGTTTACGAGCAGTACTTC. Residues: CASSDSSRGKVYEQYF.

The CDR3 DNA is TGTGCCAGCTCGGGACAGGACGGGGAGACCCAGTACTTC. This gives the protein CASSGQDGETQYF. The V gene is TRBV18, the J gene TRBJ2-5, with TRBD1 matching over 8 bases. There are 13 residues in the CDR3. Germline V gives CDR1 KGHSH, CDR2 LQKENI. V lost 6 bases and J lost 5; bases outside the gene matches: 5.

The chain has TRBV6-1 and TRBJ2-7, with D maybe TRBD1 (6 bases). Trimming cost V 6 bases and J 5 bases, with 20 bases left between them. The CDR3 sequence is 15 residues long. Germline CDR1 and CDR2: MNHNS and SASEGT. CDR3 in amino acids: CASSSTGSGRDEQYF. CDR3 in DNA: TGTGCCAGCAGCTCTACAGGGTCCGGACGGGACGAGCAGTACTTC.

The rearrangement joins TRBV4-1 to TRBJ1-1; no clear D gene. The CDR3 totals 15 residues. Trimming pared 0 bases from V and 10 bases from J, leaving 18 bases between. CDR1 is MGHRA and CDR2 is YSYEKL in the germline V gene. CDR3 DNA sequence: TGCGCCAGCAGCCAAGAGTCCTCGGGTTTGTTGAGAGCTTTCTTT. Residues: CASSQESSGLLRAFF.

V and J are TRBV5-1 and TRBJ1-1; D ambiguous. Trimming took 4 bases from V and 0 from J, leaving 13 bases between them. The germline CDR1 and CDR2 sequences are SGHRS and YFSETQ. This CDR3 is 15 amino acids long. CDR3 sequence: CASSPDTYMNTEAFF. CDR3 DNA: TGCGCCAGCAGCCCCGATACGTACATGAACACTGAAGCTTTCTTT.

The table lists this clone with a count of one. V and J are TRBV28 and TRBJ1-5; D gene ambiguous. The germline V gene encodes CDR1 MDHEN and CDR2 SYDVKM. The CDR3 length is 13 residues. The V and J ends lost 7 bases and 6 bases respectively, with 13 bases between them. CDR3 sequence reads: CASKTGAGQPQHF. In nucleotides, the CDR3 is TGTGCCAGCAAGACGGGAGCGGGTCAGCCCCAGCATTTT.

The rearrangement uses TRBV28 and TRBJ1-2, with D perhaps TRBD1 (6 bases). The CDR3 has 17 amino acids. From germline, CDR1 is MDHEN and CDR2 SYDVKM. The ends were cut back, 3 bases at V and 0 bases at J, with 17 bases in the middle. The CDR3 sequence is CASSFGTQDRANYGYTF. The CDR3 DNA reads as TGTGCCAGCAGTTTCGGGACACAGGACCGGGCTAACTATGGCTACACCTTC.

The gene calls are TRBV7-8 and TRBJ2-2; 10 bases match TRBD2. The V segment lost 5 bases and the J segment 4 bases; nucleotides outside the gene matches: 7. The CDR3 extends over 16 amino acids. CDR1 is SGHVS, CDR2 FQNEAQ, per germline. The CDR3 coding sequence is TGTGCCAGCAGCCACTCACTAGCGGGGATCACCGGGGAGCTGTTTTTT. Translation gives CASSHSLAGITGELFF.

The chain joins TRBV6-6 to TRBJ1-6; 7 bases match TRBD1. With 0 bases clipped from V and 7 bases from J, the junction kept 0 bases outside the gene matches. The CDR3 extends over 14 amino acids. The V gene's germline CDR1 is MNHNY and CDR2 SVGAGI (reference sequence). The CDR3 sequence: CASSYSGQNSPLHF. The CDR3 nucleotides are TGTGCCAGCAGTTACTCGGGACAGAATTCACCCCTCCACTTT.

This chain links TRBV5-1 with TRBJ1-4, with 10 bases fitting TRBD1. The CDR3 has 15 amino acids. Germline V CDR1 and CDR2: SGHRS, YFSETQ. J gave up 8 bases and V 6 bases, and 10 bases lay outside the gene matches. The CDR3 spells CASTFSGTGEEKLFF. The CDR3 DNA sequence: TGCGCCAGCACTTTTAGCGGGACAGGGGAGGAAAAACTGTTTTTT.

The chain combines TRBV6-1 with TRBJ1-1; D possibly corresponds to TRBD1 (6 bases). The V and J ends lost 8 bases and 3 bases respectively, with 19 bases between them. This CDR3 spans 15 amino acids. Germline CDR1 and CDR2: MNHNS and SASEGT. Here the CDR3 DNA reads TGTGCCAGCCAAGGACAGCGGATTACTTACACTGAAGCTTTCTTT. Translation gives CASQGQRITYTEAFF.

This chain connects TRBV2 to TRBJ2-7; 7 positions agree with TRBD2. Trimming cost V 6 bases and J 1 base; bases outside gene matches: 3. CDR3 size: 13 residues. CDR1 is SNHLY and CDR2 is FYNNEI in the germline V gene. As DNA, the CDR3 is TGTGCCAGCAGAGGGACTAATTCCTACGAGCAGTACTTC. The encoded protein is CASRGTNSYEQYF.

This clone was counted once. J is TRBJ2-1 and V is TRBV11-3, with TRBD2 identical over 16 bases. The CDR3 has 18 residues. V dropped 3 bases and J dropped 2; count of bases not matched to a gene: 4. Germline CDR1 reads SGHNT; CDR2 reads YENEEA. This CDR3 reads CASSFGTSGRDPYNEQFF. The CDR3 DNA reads TGTGCCAGCAGCTTTGGGACTAGCGGGAGGGATCCCTACAATGAGCAGTTCTTC.

The CDR3: CASSLQPGQGGGYGYTF. DNA of the CDR3: TGTGCCAGCAGCCTGCAACCGGGACAGGGGGGAGGTTATGGCTACACCTTC. J is TRBJ1-2 and V is TRBV5-4; 11 bases line up with TRBD1. Germline V gene lookup returns CDR1 SGHNT and CDR2 YYREEE (reference sequence). V was clipped by 4 bases and J by 5 bases; unmatched bases: 13. This CDR3 spans 17 amino acids. Variable domain in full (rest from reference TRBV5-4 and TRBJ1-2): ETGVTQSPTHLIKTRGQQVTLRCSSQSGHNTVSWYQQALGQGPQFIFQYYREEENGRGNFPPRFSGLQFPNYSSELNVNALELDDSALYLCASSLQPGQGGGYGYTFGSGTRLTVV.

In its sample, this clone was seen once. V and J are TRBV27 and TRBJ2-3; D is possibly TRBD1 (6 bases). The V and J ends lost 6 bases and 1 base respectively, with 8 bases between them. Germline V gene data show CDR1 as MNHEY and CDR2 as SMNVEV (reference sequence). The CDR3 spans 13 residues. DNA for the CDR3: TGTGCCAGCAGACAGGGCGGCACAGATACGCAGTATTTT. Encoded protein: CASRQGGTDTQYF.

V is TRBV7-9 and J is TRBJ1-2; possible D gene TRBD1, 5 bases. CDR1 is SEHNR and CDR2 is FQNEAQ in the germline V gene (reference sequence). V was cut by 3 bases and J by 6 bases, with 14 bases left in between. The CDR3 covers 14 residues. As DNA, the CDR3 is TGTGCCAGCAGCTTTTCCGGGCCCAGGGATGGCTACACCTTC. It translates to CASSFSGPRDGYTF.

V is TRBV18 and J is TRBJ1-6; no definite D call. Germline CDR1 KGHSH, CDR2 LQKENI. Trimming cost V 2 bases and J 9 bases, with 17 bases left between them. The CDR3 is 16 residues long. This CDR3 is CASSPEEGSAASPLHF. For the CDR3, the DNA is TGTGCCAGCTCACCAGAGGAGGGTTCCGCAGCTTCACCCCTCCACTTT.

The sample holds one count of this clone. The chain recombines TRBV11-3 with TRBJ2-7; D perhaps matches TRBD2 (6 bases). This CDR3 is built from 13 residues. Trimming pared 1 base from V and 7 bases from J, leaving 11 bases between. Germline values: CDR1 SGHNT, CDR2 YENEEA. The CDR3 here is CASSLGEAREQYF. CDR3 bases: TGTGCCAGCAGCTTAGGGGAGGCGAGGGAGCAGTACTTC. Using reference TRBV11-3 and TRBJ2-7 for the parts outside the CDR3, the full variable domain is EAGVVQSPRYKIIEKKQPVAFWCNPISGHNTLYWYLQNLGQGPELLIRYENEEAVDDSQLPKDRFSAERLKGVDSTLKIQPAELGDSAVYLCASSLGEAREQYFGPGTRLTVT.

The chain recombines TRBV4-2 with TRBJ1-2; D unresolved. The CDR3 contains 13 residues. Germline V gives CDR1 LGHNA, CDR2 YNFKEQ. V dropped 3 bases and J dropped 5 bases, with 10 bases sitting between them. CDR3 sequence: CASSQEDPYGYTF. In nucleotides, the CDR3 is TGTGCCAGCAGCCAGGAGGATCCGTATGGCTACACCTTC.

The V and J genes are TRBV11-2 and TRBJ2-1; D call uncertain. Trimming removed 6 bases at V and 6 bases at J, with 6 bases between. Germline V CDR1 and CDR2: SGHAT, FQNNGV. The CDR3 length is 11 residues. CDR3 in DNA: TGTGCCAGCAGTTCGGGCAATGAGCAGTTCTTC. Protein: CASSSGNEQFF.

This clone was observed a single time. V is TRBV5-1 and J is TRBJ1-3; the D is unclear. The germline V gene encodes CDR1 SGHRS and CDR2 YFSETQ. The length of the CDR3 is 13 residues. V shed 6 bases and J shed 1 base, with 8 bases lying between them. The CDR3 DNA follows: TGCGCCAGCAATGGAGGGTCTGGAAACACCATATATTTT. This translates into CASNGGSGNTIYF.

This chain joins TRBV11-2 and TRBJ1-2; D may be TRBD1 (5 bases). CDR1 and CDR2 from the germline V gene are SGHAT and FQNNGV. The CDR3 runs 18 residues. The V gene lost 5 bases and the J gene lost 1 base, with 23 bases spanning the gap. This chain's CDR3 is CASSRITGDSYINYGYTF. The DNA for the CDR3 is TGTGCCAGCAGCCGCATCACAGGCGACTCTTATATTAACTATGGCTACACCTTC.

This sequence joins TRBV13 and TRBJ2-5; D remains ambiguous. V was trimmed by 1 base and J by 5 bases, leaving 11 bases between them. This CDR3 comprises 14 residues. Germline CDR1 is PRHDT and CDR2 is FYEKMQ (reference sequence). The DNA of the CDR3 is TGTGCCAGCAGCTTAGATGGCTCCACGGAGACCCAGTACTTC. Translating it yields CASSLDGSTETQYF.

DNA of the CDR3: TGTGCCAGCAGCTTAGAACAGGGACACCTTTCCTACGAGCAGTACTTC. This gives the protein CASSLEQGHLSYEQYF. The rearrangement uses TRBV7-7 and TRBJ2-7, with a possible D match to TRBD1 (6 bases). Germline V gene data show CDR1 as SSHAT and CDR2 as FNYEAQ (reference sequence). The V end was cut by 1 base, the J end by 1 base, with 14 bases between. The CDR3 loop spans 16 amino acids.

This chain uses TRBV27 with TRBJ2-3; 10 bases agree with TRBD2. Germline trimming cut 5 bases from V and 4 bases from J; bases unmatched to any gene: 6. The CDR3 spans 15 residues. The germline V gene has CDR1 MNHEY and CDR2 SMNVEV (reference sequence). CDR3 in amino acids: CASSLSAGGSDTQYF. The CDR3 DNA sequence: TGTGCCAGCAGTCTTTCAGCGGGAGGGTCAGATACGCAGTATTTT.

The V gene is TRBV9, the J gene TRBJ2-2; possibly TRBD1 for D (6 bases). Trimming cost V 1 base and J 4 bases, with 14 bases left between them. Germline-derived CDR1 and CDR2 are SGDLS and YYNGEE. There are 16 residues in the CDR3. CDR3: CASSVFSARGTGELFF. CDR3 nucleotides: TGTGCCAGCAGCGTATTCAGTGCCAGGGGCACCGGGGAGCTGTTTTTT.

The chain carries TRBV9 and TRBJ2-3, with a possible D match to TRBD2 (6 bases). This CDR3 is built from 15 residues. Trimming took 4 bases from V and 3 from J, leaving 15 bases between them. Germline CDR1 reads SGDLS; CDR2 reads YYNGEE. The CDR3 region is CASSPTTSWTDTQYF. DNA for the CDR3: TGTGCCAGCAGCCCGACGACTAGTTGGACAGATACGCAGTATTTT.

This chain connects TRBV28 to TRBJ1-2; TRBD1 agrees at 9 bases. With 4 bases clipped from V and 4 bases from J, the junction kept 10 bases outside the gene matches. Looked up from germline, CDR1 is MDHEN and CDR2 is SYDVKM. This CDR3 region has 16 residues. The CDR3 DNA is TGTGCCAGCAGTTCTGGGACAGGGAGAGTGGGCTATGGCTACACCTTC. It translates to CASSSGTGRVGYGYTF.

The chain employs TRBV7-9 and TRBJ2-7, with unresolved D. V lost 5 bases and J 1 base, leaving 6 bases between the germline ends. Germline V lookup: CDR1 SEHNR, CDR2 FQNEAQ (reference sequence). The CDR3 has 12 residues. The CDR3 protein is CASSDGSYEQYF. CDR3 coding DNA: TGTGCCAGCAGCGACGGGTCCTACGAGCAGTACTTC.

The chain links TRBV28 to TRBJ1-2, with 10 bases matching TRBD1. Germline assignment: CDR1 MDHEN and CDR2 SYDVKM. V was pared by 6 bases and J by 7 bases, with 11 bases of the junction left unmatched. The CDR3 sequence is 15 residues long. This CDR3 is CASRVPDRGPGGYTF. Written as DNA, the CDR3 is TGTGCCAGCAGGGTTCCCGACAGGGGGCCTGGTGGCTACACCTTC.